This entry describes one T cell receptor beta chain. Its antigen is currently unknown. The entry originates in a study of shared clonotypes between healthy human individuals. Overall study: Plates per donor: three CD4 naive, three CD4 memory, two CD8 naive, one CD8 memory. Broader study findings: Incomplete sequencing of sorted subsets was indicated by rarefaction despite large depth. A reduction in generation probabilities was seen for non-shared clonotypes relative to those shared by all four donors.

Unmatched junction bases numbered 11, after V lost 5 bases and J lost 4 bases. Germline V CDR1 and CDR2: SGHTA, FQGNSA. This CDR3 region has 15 residues. Sequencing used immunoSEQ multiplex PCR; TCRdb keeps in-frame clones, though not all of them. The sample has around 2.1 million clones; 85% to 95% are singletons. CD45RO negativity and positive selection for CCR7 defined naive CD8 cells, a population that excluded terminally differentiated effector memory CD45RA+ cells. Adults of Caucasian background living in Nashville, Tennessee made up all donors. This receptor was obtained from a man aged 18 to 29 in good health. Some clones in this sample may be carry-over from other donors' samples. The J gene is TRBJ2-7, the V gene TRBV7-2, with 7 bases fitting TRBD1. The specimen was naive CD8+ T cells from PBMCs. Written as DNA, the CDR3 is TGTGCCAGCAGCCCCCCCGGGACAGAGCTTTACGAGCAGTACTTC. Its protein is CASSPPGTELYEQYF.